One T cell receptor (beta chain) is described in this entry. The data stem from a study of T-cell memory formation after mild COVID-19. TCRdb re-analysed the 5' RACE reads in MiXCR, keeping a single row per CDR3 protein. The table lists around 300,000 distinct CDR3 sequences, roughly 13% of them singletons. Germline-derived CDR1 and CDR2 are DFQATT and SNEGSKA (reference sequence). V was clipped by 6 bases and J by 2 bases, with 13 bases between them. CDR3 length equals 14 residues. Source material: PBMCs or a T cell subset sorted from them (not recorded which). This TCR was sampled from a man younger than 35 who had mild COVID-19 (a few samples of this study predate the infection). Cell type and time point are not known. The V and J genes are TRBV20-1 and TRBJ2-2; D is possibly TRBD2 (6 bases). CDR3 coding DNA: TGCAGTGCCCCGCGGGAAGTAAACACCGGGGAGCTGTTTTTT. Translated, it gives CSAPREVNTGELFF.